The T cell receptor beta chain described here comes from a study of T cells in Graves' hyperthyroidism and ophthalmopathy. The study's findings and limits: Appearing also in blood were most of the thyroid clonotypes expanded above 0.001. Ophthalmopathy was predicted by the model a median of 6.5 months ahead of onset. Stable hyperthyroidism was separated from ophthalmopathy by a model based on 13 V-J features.

What was amplified from RNA transcripts were TCR beta CDR3 regions. A first-round RT-PCR of the TCR CDR3 used the HTBI primer set. One entry per CDR3 protein results from TCRdb running MiXCR on the multiplex PCR reads. The table records more than 500,000 distinct CDR3 sequences, roughly 16% of them present only once. The CDR3 spans 14 residues. Germline V gives CDR1 SGHRS, CDR2 YFSETQ. V was cut by 3 bases and J by 0 bases, with 9 bases left in between. Patients having uncontrolled infection, another autoimmune disease, pregnancy or lactation were not included. A few counts support this clonotype. Its antigen is undetermined.

This rearrangement joins TRBV5-1 to TRBJ1-1; TRBD1 is a possible D gene (6 bases). The sample was blood. The TCR was taken from a woman in her twenties or thirties with Graves' ophthalmopathy. The CDR3 reads CASSWDTMNTEAFF. In nucleotides, the CDR3 is TGCGCCAGCAGCTGGGACACCATGAACACTGAAGCTTTCTTT.